Listed below are T cell receptor beta chains from one sample, sequenced in a study of neurological immune-mediated disorders. MiXCR, run by TCRdb on the 5' RACE reads, gives a single entry per CDR3 protein. The sample lists about 84,000 distinct CDR3 sequences, over 9% seen once, with under 2% in the top ten. Sequencing was performed on PBMCs. Source of these receptors: a man aged 35 to 55 in good health. CDR3s include the opening cysteine and the closing phenylalanine or tryptophan. Clone size is stated in some rows and not others, as once, few, many or a class when expanded.

many,TRBJ2-2,TRBV5-1,13,CASSLAGFGELFF
many,TRBJ2-7,TRBV3-1,11,CASSQVNEQYF
many,TRBJ2-2,TRBV3-1,15,CASRSNRGHTGELFF
many,TRBJ1-1,TRBV7-7,17,CASSPDSCFVPNPEAFF
NA,TRBJ2-2,TRBV15,14,CATSGRGRSGELFF
many,TRBJ1-4,TRBV5-1,16,CASSLGQPATNEKLFF
many,TRBJ1-1,TRBV9,14,CASSAEDSNTEAFF
many,TRBJ2-7,TRBV7-2,12,CASSQGSYEQYF
many,TRBJ2-1,TRBV3-1,13,CASSRDGVSEQFF
few,TRBJ1-1,TRBV30,12,CAWRIGNTEAFF